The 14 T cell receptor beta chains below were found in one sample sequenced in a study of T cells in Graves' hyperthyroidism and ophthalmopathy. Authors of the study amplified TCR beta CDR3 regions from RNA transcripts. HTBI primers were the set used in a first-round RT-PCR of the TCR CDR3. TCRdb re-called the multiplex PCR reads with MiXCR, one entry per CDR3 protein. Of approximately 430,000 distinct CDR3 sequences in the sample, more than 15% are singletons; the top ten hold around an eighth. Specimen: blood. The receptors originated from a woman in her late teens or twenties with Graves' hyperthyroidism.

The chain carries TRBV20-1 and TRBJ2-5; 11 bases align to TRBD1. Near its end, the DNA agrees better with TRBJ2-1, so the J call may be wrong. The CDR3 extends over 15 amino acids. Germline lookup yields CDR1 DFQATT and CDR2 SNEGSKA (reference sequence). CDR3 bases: TGCAGTGCTACCGGGACAGGGGGTGTATTGGAGACCCAGTTCTTC. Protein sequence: CSATGTGGVLETQFF.

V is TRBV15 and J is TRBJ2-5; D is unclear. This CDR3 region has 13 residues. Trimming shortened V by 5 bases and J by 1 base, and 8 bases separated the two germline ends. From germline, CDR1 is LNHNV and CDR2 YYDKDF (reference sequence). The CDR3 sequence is CATSAGPQETQYF. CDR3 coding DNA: TGTGCCACCAGCGCCGGGCCCCAAGAGACCCAGTACTTC.

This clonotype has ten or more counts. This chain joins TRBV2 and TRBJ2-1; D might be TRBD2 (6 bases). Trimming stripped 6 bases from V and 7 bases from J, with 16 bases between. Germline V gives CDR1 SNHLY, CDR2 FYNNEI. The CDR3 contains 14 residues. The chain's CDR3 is CASREGGVKNEQFF. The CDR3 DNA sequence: TGTGCCAGCAGGGAGGGTGGGGTTAAGAATGAGCAGTTCTTC.

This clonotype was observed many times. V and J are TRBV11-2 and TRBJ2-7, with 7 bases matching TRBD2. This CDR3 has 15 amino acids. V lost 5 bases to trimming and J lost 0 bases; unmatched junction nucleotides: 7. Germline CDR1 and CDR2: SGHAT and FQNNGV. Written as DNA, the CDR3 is TGTGCCAGCAGCGTAGGGAGCGGGACCTCCTACGAGCAGTACTTC. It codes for CASSVGSGTSYEQYF.

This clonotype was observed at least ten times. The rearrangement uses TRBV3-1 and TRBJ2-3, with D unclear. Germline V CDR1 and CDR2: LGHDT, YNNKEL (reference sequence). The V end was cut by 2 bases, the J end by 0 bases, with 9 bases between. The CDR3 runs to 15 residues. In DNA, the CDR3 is TGTGCCAGCAGCCAACAGAGTACTAGCACAGATACGCAGTATTTT. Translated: CASSQQSTSTDTQYF.

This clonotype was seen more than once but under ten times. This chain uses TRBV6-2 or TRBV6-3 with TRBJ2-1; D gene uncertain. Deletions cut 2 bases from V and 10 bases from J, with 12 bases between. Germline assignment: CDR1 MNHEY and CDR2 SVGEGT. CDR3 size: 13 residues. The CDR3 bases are TGTGCCAGCAGTTACCCGGGTTCCGGGGAGCAGTTCTTC. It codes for CASSYPGSGEQFF.

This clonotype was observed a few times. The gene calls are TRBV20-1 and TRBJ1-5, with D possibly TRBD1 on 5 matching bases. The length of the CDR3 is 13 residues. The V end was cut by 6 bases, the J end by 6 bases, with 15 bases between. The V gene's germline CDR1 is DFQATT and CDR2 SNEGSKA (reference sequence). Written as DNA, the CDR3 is TGCAGTGCCAGACGGGGGGTCGGTCAGCCCCAGCATTTT. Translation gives CSARRGVGQPQHF.

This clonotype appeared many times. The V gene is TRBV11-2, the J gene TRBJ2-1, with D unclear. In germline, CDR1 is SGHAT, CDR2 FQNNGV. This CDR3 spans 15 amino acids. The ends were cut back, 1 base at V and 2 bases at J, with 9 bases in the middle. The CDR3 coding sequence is TGTGCCAGCAGCTTAGGACTCCAGACCTACAATGAGCAGTTCTTC. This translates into CASSLGLQTYNEQFF.

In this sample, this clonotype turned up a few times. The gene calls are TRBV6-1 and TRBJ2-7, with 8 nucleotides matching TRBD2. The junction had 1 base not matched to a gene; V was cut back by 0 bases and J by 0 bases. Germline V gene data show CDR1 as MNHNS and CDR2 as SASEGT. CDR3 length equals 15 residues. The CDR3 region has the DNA TGTGCCAGCAGTGAAGCAAGCGGGAGCTCCTACGAGCAGTACTTC. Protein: CASSEASGSSYEQYF.

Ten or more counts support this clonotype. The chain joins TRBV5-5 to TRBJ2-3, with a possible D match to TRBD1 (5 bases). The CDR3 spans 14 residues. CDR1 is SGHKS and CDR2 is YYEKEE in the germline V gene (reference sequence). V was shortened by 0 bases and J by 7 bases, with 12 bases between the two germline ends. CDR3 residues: CASSLDLQANTQYF. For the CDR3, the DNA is TGTGCCAGCAGCTTGGACCTACAGGCAAATACGCAGTATTTT.

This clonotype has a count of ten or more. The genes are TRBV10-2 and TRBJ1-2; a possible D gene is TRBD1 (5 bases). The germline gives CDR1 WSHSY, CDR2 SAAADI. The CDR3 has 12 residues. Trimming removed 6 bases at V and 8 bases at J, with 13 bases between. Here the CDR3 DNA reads TGCGCCAGCAGGGGTAGGGGTTGGGGCTACACCTTC. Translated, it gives CASRGRGWGYTF.

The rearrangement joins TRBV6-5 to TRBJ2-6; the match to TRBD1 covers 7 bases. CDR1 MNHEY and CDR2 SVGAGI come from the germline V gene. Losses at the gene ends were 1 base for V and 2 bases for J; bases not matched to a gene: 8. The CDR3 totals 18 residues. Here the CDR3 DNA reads TGTGCCAGCAGTTACTACAAAATAACAGGGGCTGGGGCCAACGTCCTGACTTTC. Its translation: CASSYYKITGAGANVLTF.

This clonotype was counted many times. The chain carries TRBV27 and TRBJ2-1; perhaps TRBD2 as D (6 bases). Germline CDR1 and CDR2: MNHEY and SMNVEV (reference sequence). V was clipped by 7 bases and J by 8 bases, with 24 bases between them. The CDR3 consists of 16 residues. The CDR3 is CASNKLDPHSGHEQFF. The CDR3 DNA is TGTGCCAGCAATAAACTGGACCCGCATAGCGGTCATGAGCAGTTCTTC.

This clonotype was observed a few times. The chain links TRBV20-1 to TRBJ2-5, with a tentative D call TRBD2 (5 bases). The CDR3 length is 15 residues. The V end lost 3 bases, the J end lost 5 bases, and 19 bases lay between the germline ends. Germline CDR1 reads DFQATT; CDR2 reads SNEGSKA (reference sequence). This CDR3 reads CSASNKPWRRETQYF. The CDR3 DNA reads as TGCAGTGCTAGTAACAAGCCATGGAGGAGGGAGACCCAGTACTTC.